This TCR beta chain is from a study of post-analysis software for immune sequencing data. Study at large: Recorded disease courses covered relapsing-remitting, secondary progressive and progressive-relapsing multiple sclerosis. Some patients had no subtype annotation. The study's findings and limits: Compared with controls, patients had more of 4 to 6 TRBV segments, including TRBV5-6, TRBV5-1 and TRBV20-1. Normalized Chao1 diversity was significantly reduced in patients versus controls.

Incorporated into the TCR beta cDNA libraries were unique molecular identifiers, which served to reduce PCR and sequencing biases. It was from roughly 1 to 10 million T cells that some 500,000 cDNA molecules came. TCRdb recomputed calls from the PCR reads with MiXCR, one row per CDR3 protein. This sample has a few hundred thousand distinct CDR3 sequences, with roughly 45% found just once. The CDR3 covers 15 residues. Germline V gene lookup returns CDR1 DFQATT and CDR2 SNEGSKA (reference sequence). V gave up 5 bases and J gave up 1 base; unmatched junction bases: 5. This clonotype was seen only a few times. The antigen is unknown.

This receptor was obtained from a girl aged 5-17 years with multiple sclerosis. Specimen: blood. J is TRBJ2-3 and V is TRBV20-1, with 11 bases identical to TRBD2. This chain's CDR3 is CSAPGTSGRTDTQYF. The CDR3 DNA is TGCAGTGCTCCAGGGACTAGCGGTCGCACAGATACGCAGTATTTT.